A single sample is the source of the 26 T cell receptor beta chains below, sequenced in a study of regulatory T cells in long-lasting Graves disease. Assembly of TCR beta libraries relied on iRepertoire HTBI primers together with Arm-PCR of CDR3 regions. A single record per CDR3 protein comes from TCRdb applying MiXCR to the multiplex PCR reads. Here the sample spans about 430,000 distinct CDR3 sequences, around 23% being singletons. Time point of the sample: persistent/refractory GD, antithyroid drugs over 5 years with positive TRAb. With RNA extracted from PBMCs as input, the TCR library was made. Material: peripheral blood mononuclear cells (PBMCs), obtained when the disease was refractory, from a patient treated with antithyroid drugs. These receptors all come from a female donor with Graves disease.

This clonotype was observed many times. The CDR3 here is CASSTAGGETQYF. CDR3 DNA sequence: TGTGCCAGCTCAACCGCGGGGGGCGAGACCCAGTACTTC. This chain connects TRBV18 to TRBJ2-5; 8 bases fit TRBD2. Germline-derived CDR1 and CDR2 are KGHSH and LQKENI. This CDR3 comprises 13 residues. V lost 5 bases to trimming and J lost 5 bases; unmatched junction nucleotides: 4.

This clonotype was recorded a few times. The genes are TRBV7-2 and TRBJ2-7, with 12 bases aligning to TRBD2. Looked up from germline, CDR1 is SGHTA and CDR2 is FQGNSA. Trimming cost V 1 base and J 2 bases; bases outside gene matches: 3. The CDR3 is 16 residues long. The CDR3, as DNA: TGTGCCAGCAGCTTAGAGGCTAGCGGGAGGGCCTACGAGCAGTACTTC. This gives the protein CASSLEASGRAYEQYF.

This rearrangement joins TRBV5-6 to TRBJ2-5, with D perhaps matching TRBD2 (5 bases). V was cut by 0 bases and J by 5 bases, with 8 bases left in between. The CDR3 consists of 13 residues. CDR1 and CDR2 (germline): SGHDT, YYEEEE. The DNA of the CDR3 is TGTGCCAGCAGCTTGGTTTCGGGGGAGACCCAGTACTTC. This gives the protein CASSLVSGETQYF.

This chain uses TRBV2 with TRBJ2-7; 10 nucleotides align to TRBD1. Germline V gene sequence: CDR1 SNHLY, CDR2 FYNNEI. The CDR3 length is 14 residues. V lost 4 bases and J lost 6; bases outside the gene matches: 6. The CDR3 nucleotides are TGTGCCAGCAGTGGTGGGACAGGGGTCCGCGAGCAGTACTTC. Its protein is CASSGGTGVREQYF.

The sample holds many counts of this clonotype. This chain connects TRBV28 to TRBJ2-7, with TRBD1 matching over 9 bases. The CDR3 has 15 residues. Trimming cost V 6 bases and J 2 bases; bases outside gene matches: 8. Germline CDR1 is MDHEN and CDR2 is SYDVKM. The CDR3 region has the DNA TGTGCCAGCAGCTTTCGACAGGGGGGGCCCTACGAGCAGTACTTC. Translating it yields CASSFRQGGPYEQYF.

This clonotype has at least ten counts. The V gene is TRBV10-1, the J gene TRBJ2-7; TRBD2 is a possible D gene (5 bases). V gave up 5 bases and J gave up 6 bases, with 17 bases separating them. The germline V gene encodes CDR1 WNHNN and CDR2 SYGVQD (reference sequence). This CDR3 region has 14 residues. CDR3 in amino acids: CASSTPGAAGEQYF. In nucleotides, the CDR3 is TGCGCCAGCAGTACACCGGGTGCGGCGGGCGAGCAGTACTTC.

The sample holds many counts of this clonotype. The chain uses TRBV28 and TRBJ1-1; 11 bases fit TRBD1. Trimming at V came to 6 bases and at J to 5 bases, leaving 5 bases not matched to a gene. The CDR3 extends over 14 amino acids. Per germline, CDR1 MDHEN and CDR2 SYDVKM. Written as DNA, the CDR3 is TGTGCCAGCAGCCTACGGGACAGGGGGACTGAAGCTTTCTTT. It codes for CASSLRDRGTEAFF. Using reference TRBV28 and TRBJ1-1 for the parts outside the CDR3, the full variable domain is DVKVTQSSRYLVKRTGEKVFLECVQDMDHENMFWYRQDPGLGLRLIYFSYDVKMKEKGDIPEGYSVSREKKERFSLILESASTNQTSMYLCASSLRDRGTEAFFGQGTRLTVV.

This clonotype was detected once. A much more abundant neighbour one base away suggests this may be a read error. The chain uses TRBV29-1 and TRBJ1-4; D possibly corresponds to TRBD1 (5 bases). The CDR3 is 14 residues long. The germline V gene encodes CDR1 SQVTM and CDR2 ANQGSEA. Trimming cost V 6 bases and J 8 bases, with 19 bases left between them. The CDR3 sequence is CSVALTGAPEKLFF. The CDR3 coding sequence is TGCAGCGTCGCCCTAACAGGAGCACCGGAAAAACTGTTTTTT.

There are many counts of this clonotype. The CDR3 coding sequence is TGCGCCAGCCCTAGGAGCTACATTCAGTACTTC. As protein: CASPRSYIQYF. This rearrangement joins TRBV5-1 to TRBJ2-4; no definite D call. The germline CDR1 and CDR2 sequences are SGHRS and YFSETQ. The CDR3 is 11 residues long. V was shortened by 7 bases and J by 8 bases, with 10 bases between the two germline ends.

The CDR3 nucleotides are TGTGCCAGCAGCTTAGGTTCAGGGCCCTATAGCAATCAGCCCCAGCATTTT. This gives the protein CASSLGSGPYSNQPQHF. The chain links TRBV7-2 to TRBJ1-5, with D possibly TRBD1 on 5 matching bases. This CDR3 is 17 amino acids long. Trimming left V 1 base short and J 0 bases short, with 13 bases between. CDR1 SGHTA and CDR2 FQGNSA come from the germline V gene.

This clonotype was counted only a few times. V gene TRBV7-9 combines with J gene TRBJ2-3; maybe TRBD2 (5 bases). Per germline, CDR1 SEHNR and CDR2 FQNEAQ (reference sequence). The CDR3 has 12 amino acids. With 3 bases removed from V and 12 bases from J, the gap between germline ends came to 13 bases. The DNA of the CDR3 is TGTGCCAGCAGCTTTATAACCGGGGTTCAGTATTTT. It codes for CASSFITGVQYF.

This clonotype was observed many times. The chain links TRBV20-1 to TRBJ2-2; the match to TRBD2 covers 14 bases. J lost 8 bases, V lost 0 bases, and 11 bases had no gene match. Germline-derived CDR1 and CDR2 are DFQATT and SNEGSKA (reference sequence). This CDR3 region has 18 residues. Written as DNA, the CDR3 is TGCAGTGCTAGAGATGTCGGGACTAGCGGGAGTTCGCGTGGGGAGCTGTTTTTT. Amino acid sequence: CSARDVGTSGSSRGELFF.

In this sample, this clonotype turned up a few times. This chain joins TRBV14 and TRBJ1-2, with TRBD1 matching over 10 bases. This CDR3 is 14 amino acids long. Germline assignment: CDR1 SGHDN and CDR2 FVKESK. Trimming took 4 bases from V and 8 from J; bases not matched to a gene: 7. The CDR3 spells CASSPGTGVGGYTF. The CDR3, as DNA: TGTGCCAGCAGCCCCGGGACAGGGGTCGGGGGCTACACCTTC.

In its sample, this clonotype was seen many times. The CDR3 is CASSLGSGYGETQYF. The DNA of the CDR3 is TGTGCCAGCAGCTTAGGGTCAGGGTACGGAGAGACCCAGTACTTC. This chain joins TRBV11-2 and TRBJ2-5, with a weak D call TRBD1 (5 bases). The V and J ends lost 1 base and 4 bases respectively, with 13 bases between them. Germline V gene sequence: CDR1 SGHAT, CDR2 FQNNGV. CDR3 length: 15 residues.

This clonotype was observed a handful of times. This chain connects TRBV6-5 to TRBJ2-1, with 11 bases lining up with TRBD2. After removal of 1 base from V and 4 bases from J, the junction contained 3 bases not matched to a gene. The CDR3 totals 16 residues. Germline V CDR1 and CDR2: MNHEY, SVGAGI. CDR3: CASSYLGTSGYNEQFF. CDR3 nucleotides: TGTGCCAGCAGTTACTTAGGGACTAGCGGTTACAATGAGCAGTTCTTC.

In its sample, this clonotype was seen a few times. The CDR3 nucleotides are TGCGCCAGCAGCCCCGGGGGACAGGGGGTTTACGAGCAGTACTTC. As protein: CASSPGGQGVYEQYF. V gene TRBV5-1 combines with J gene TRBJ2-7; TRBD1 matches 11 bases. Unmatched junction bases numbered 7, after V lost 4 bases and J lost 4 bases. Germline lookup yields CDR1 SGHRS and CDR2 YFSETQ. The CDR3 loop spans 15 amino acids.

As regards this clonotype: A read error may explain this, as a much larger clone is one base away. The rearrangement uses TRBV6-4 and TRBJ1-1; 7 bases are a match to TRBD1. The CDR3 length is 14 residues. The germline V gene encodes CDR1 MRHNA and CDR2 SNTAGT. CDR3 nucleotide sequence: TGTGTCAGCAGTCACAGGGGTGGGGACGCTGAAGCTTTCTTT. It translates to CVSSHRGGDAEAFF.

The chain uses TRBV9 and TRBJ2-6; 9 bases align to TRBD1. Per the germline V gene, CDR1 is SGDLS and CDR2 is YYNGEE. J was trimmed by 4 bases and V by 2 bases; bases with no gene match: 7. The CDR3 extends over 17 amino acids. Here the CDR3 DNA reads TGTGCCAGCAGCGTGGACAGGGGAATGGAAGGGGCCAACGTCCTGACTTTC. Encoded protein: CASSVDRGMEGANVLTF.

The gene calls are TRBV6-1 and TRBJ1-1; 8 bases are shared with TRBD1. Germline loops: CDR1 MNHNS, CDR2 SASEGT. This CDR3 has 17 amino acids. After removal of 6 bases from V and 0 bases from J, the junction contained 12 bases not matched to a gene. This chain's CDR3 is CASSQGPGGEMNTEAFF. The CDR3 bases are TGTGCCAGCAGCCAAGGCCCAGGGGGCGAGATGAACACTGAAGCTTTCTTT.

The sample holds a few counts of this clonotype. V gene TRBV20-1 combines with J gene TRBJ1-6; maybe TRBD1 (5 bases). The CDR3 is 19 residues long. Germline loops: CDR1 DFQATT, CDR2 SNEGSKA (reference sequence). V was cut by 1 base and J by 10 bases, with 29 bases left in between. The CDR3 sequence is CSARAQSGTGVAKGSPLHF. The CDR3 DNA sequence: TGCAGTGCTAGAGCCCAATCAGGAACCGGTGTGGCAAAGGGGTCACCCCTCCACTTT.

Notes on this clonotype: This clone may be a read error of a much larger clone one base away. The chain joins TRBV6-2 or TRBV6-3 to TRBJ1-2; D possibly corresponds to TRBD1 (5 bases). CDR1 is MNHEY and CDR2 is SVGEGT in the germline V gene. This CDR3 contains 15 residues. Trimming left V 6 bases short and J 7 bases short, with 21 bases between. The CDR3 loop reads CASSPSTGVSPGYTF. The CDR3 nucleotides read TGTGCCAGCAGCCCCTCAACGGGGGTCTCACCTGGCTACACCTTC.

The rearrangement uses TRBV20-1 and TRBJ1-2; 7 bases line up with TRBD1. The trim removed 5 bases at V and 4 bases at J, leaving 4 bases unmatched. This CDR3 is 12 amino acids long. Germline V lookup: CDR1 DFQATT, CDR2 SNEGSKA (reference sequence). The CDR3 loop is CSAVRGPYGYTF. The CDR3 region has the DNA TGCAGTGCTGTAAGGGGGCCCTATGGCTACACCTTC.

This clonotype was seen a handful of times. The chain joins TRBV19 to TRBJ2-5; 7 nucleotides match TRBD2. The V segment lost 4 bases and the J segment 4 bases; nucleotides outside the gene matches: 12. This CDR3 has 16 residues. Per the germline V gene, CDR1 is LNHDA and CDR2 is SQIVND (reference sequence). CDR3 nucleotide sequence: TGTGCCAGTAGTACCCGGCCGGCCGGGGGGACAGAGACCCAGTACTTC. It encodes CASSTRPAGGTETQYF.

This clonotype was found a few times. This sequence joins TRBV7-8 and TRBJ1-1, with 11 bases identical to TRBD1. Germline loops: CDR1 SGHVS, CDR2 FQNEAQ. The J segment lost 0 bases and the V segment lost 1 base, leaving 4 bases of the junction unmatched. CDR3 length: 17 amino acids. Written as DNA, the CDR3 is TGTGCCAGCAGCTTAGTTGGGACAGGGGGAATGAACACTGAAGCTTTCTTT. Amino acids: CASSLVGTGGMNTEAFF.

This clonotype has only a few counts. Because the CDR3 is missing its conserved closing phenylalanine or tryptophan, this is likely a read error. This chain uses TRBV2 with TRBJ2-7; D may be TRBD2 (5 bases). Trimming shortened V by 4 bases and J by 3 bases, and 13 bases separated the two germline ends. The CDR3 sequence is 14 residues long. Germline assignment: CDR1 SNHLY and CDR2 FYNNEI. This CDR3 is CASSGVGSHYEQYL. For the CDR3, the DNA is TGTGCCAGCAGTGGGGTAGGGAGCCACTACGAGCAGTACCTC.

The chain joins TRBV20-1 to TRBJ2-7, with 13 bases identical to TRBD2. Germline V gene lookup returns CDR1 DFQATT and CDR2 SNEGSKA (reference sequence). The CDR3 spans 16 residues. The CDR3 nucleotides are TGCACTGCACCAAGACTAGCGGGAGGACAAAGCTACGAGCAGTACTTC. This sequence encodes CTAPRLAGGQSYEQYF.